The sequence of this T cell receptor beta chain was determined in a study of CD8 T cells in ankylosing spondylitis. Study findings and constraints: There was a TCR beta motif, made of several highly homologous variants, that appeared characteristic of ankylosing spondylitis blood.

This CDR3 has 18 amino acids. The ends were cut back, 0 bases at V and 6 bases at J, with 20 bases in the middle. This clonotype occurred a few times. The antigen remains unidentified. From the 5' RACE reads, TCRdb called clonotypes with MiXCR, one entry per CDR3 protein. Seen here are around 330,000 distinct CDR3 sequences, approximately 10% observed once, and the top ten hold about a tenth. The receptor comes from a female donor with ankylosing spondylitis or in good health (not recorded which). V usage is TRBV12-3 or TRBV12-4 and J usage is TRBJ2-2; a possible D gene is TRBD1 (6 bases). The specimen sequenced was blood, either unsorted or a sorted T cell fraction (not recorded which). CDR3 protein: CASSLATLRTVGSGELFF. CDR3 nucleotide sequence: TGTGCCAGCAGTTTAGCGACCCTACGGACAGTCGGGTCCGGGGAGCTGTTTTTT.